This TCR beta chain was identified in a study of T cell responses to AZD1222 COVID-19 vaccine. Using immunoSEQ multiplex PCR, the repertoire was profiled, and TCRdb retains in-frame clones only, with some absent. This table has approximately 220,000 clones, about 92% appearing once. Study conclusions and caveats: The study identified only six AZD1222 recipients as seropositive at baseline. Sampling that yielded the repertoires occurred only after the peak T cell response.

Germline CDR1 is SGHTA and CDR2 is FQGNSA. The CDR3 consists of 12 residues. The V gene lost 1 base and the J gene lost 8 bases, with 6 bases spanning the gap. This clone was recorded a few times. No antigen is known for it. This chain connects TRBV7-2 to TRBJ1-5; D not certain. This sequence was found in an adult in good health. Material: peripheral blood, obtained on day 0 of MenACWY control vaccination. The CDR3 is CASSLDFKPQHF. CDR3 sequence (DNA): TGTGCCAGCAGCTTAGACTTCAAGCCCCAGCATTTT. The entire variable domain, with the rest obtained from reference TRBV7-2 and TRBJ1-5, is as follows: GAGVSQSPSNKVTEKGKDVELRCDPISGHTALYWYRQSLGQGLEFLIYFQGNSAPDKSGLPSDRFSAERTGGSVSTLTIQRTQQEDSAVYLCASSLDFKPQHFGDGTRLSIL.